The rows below give T cell receptor beta chains drawn from one sample of a study of cytomegalovirus exposure and HLA in healthy donors. Clones were sequenced by immunoSEQ multiplex PCR, and TCRdb holds only the in-frame ones, with some missing. The sample contains about 77,000 clones, roughly 80% of which appear only once. The source material was PBMCs. The origin of the receptors is a man in his forties in good health and CMV-seronegative. The CDR3 runs from the conserved cysteine through the conserved F or W. The D gene is left open where the match is weak. Clone size is shown for a subset of rows, as once, few, many or a class of expanded clone.

v_gene: TRBV29-1
d_gene: -
j_gene: TRBJ1-5
abundance: -
len: 13
CDR3nt: TGCAGCGTTCGTTTACCCGGGGGTCAGCCCCAGCATTTT
CDR3aa: CSVRLPGGQPQHF

v_gene: TRBV29-1
d_gene: TRBD1
j_gene: TRBJ2-4
abundance: -
len: 14
CDR3nt: TGCAGCGCCCGGACAGGGATGTCCAAAAACATTCAGTACTTC
CDR3aa: CSARTGMSKNIQYF

v_gene: TRBV7-6
d_gene: TRBD2
j_gene: TRBJ2-1
abundance: -
len: 16
CDR3nt: TGTGCCAGCAGCGCTAGCGGGTCAGAGGGAGACAATGAGCAGTTCTTC
CDR3aa: CASSASGSEGDNEQFF

v_gene: TRBV9
d_gene: TRBD2
j_gene: TRBJ2-3
abundance: -
len: 15
CDR3nt: TGTGCCAGCAGCGTAGATCCGGGAGGGACAGATACGCAGTATTTT
CDR3aa: CASSVDPGGTDTQYF

v_gene: TRBV7-2
d_gene: -
j_gene: TRBJ1-5
abundance: -
len: 13
CDR3nt: TGTGCCAGCAGCCGGGGGTTTTCACAGCCCCAGCATTTT
CDR3aa: CASSRGFSQPQHF

v_gene: TRBV28
d_gene: TRBD1
j_gene: TRBJ1-5
abundance: -
len: 17
CDR3nt: TGTGCCAGCAGTTTAATAGGACAGGGGGCAAACAATCAGCCCCAGCATTTT
CDR3aa: CASSLIGQGANNQPQHF

v_gene: TRBV2
d_gene: -
j_gene: TRBJ2-7
abundance: few
len: 10
CDR3nt: TGTGCCAGCAGCCCCTCGGGGCAGTACTTC
CDR3aa: CASSPSGQYF

v_gene: TRBV27
d_gene: -
j_gene: TRBJ2-7
abundance: -
len: 13
CDR3nt: TGTGCCAGCAGTTTATCGAGAGACTACGAGCAGTACTTC
CDR3aa: CASSLSRDYEQYF

v_gene: TRBV9
d_gene: TRBD2
j_gene: TRBJ2-2
abundance: few
len: 15
CDR3nt: TGTGCCAGCAGCCTACGGGCTAGCGGGGGCGGGGAGCTGTTTTTT
CDR3aa: CASSLRASGGGELFF

v_gene: TRBV7-2
d_gene: TRBD2
j_gene: TRBJ2-3
abundance: -
len: 17
CDR3nt: TGTGCCAGCAGCCCGTCCCGGGGGGGAGTAAGCACAGATACGCAGTATTTT
CDR3aa: CASSPSRGGVSTDTQYF

v_gene: TRBV10-3
d_gene: TRBD2
j_gene: TRBJ2-3
abundance: -
len: 15
CDR3nt: TGTGCCATCGGTTCCAGCGGGAGATTAGCAGATACGCAGTATTTT
CDR3aa: CAIGSSGRLADTQYF

v_gene: TRBV5-6
d_gene: -
j_gene: TRBJ2-2
abundance: -
len: 15
CDR3nt: TGTGCCAGCAGCTTATTGAAACTGAACACCGGGGAGCTGTTTTTT
CDR3aa: CASSLLKLNTGELFF

v_gene: TRBV4-2
d_gene: TRBD1
j_gene: TRBJ2-2
abundance: -
len: 17
CDR3nt: TGTGCCAGCAGCCAAGAAGGCCCCCCGACAGGGCCCGGGGAGCTGTTTTTT
CDR3aa: CASSQEGPPTGPGELFF

v_gene: TRBV6-4
d_gene: TRBD1
j_gene: TRBJ2-3
abundance: -
len: 14
CDR3nt: TGTGCCAGCAGCGGGACAGGGACCACAGATACGCAGTATTTT
CDR3aa: CASSGTGTTDTQYF

v_gene: TRBV4-2
d_gene: -
j_gene: TRBJ1-5
abundance: -
len: 15
CDR3nt: TGTGCCAGCAGTCCCGGGTCCCCGATCAATCAGCCCCAGCATTTT
CDR3aa: CASSPGSPINQPQHF

v_gene: TRBV25-1
d_gene: -
j_gene: TRBJ1-3
abundance: -
len: 15
CDR3nt: TGTGCCAGCAGCGCCACAGGGTTTAATGGAAACACCATATATTTT
CDR3aa: CASSATGFNGNTIYF

v_gene: TRBV5-6
d_gene: TRBD1
j_gene: TRBJ2-7
abundance: -
len: 17
CDR3nt: TGTGCCAGCAGCTTGGTCCGTCGGACAGGGTTGGATGGCGAGCAGTACTTC
CDR3aa: CASSLVRRTGLDGEQYF

v_gene: TRBV5-6
d_gene: -
j_gene: TRBJ2-4
abundance: -
len: 12
CDR3nt: TGTGCCAGCAGCGGGGCCACAAACATTCAGTACTTC
CDR3aa: CASSGATNIQYF

v_gene: TRBV7-2
d_gene: TRBD1
j_gene: TRBJ1-1
abundance: -
len: 12
CDR3nt: TGTGCCAGCAGCTTAGCCGACAGGGCGGCTTTCTTT
CDR3aa: CASSLADRAAFF

v_gene: TRBV7-9
d_gene: TRBD2
j_gene: TRBJ2-6
abundance: -
len: 16
CDR3nt: TGTGCCAGCAGCTCTTCGGGGGGGCAATGGTCCAACGTCCTGACTTTC
CDR3aa: CASSSSGGQWSNVLTF

v_gene: TRBV9
d_gene: TRBD2
j_gene: TRBJ2-6
abundance: hyperexpanded
len: 16
CDR3nt: TGTGCCAGCAGGGGTGGACTAGGGGCTGGGGCCAACGTCCTGACTTTC
CDR3aa: CASRGGLGAGANVLTF

v_gene: TRBV7-2
d_gene: TRBD2
j_gene: TRBJ2-7
abundance: -
len: 13
CDR3nt: TGTGCCAGCAGCGAAATAGCGGGAGGCGAGCAGTACTTC
CDR3aa: CASSEIAGGEQYF

v_gene: TRBV30
d_gene: TRBD1
j_gene: TRBJ1-2
abundance: once
len: 13
CDR3nt: TGTGCCTGCCTATTAGGACAGGGAAGCGGCTACACCTTC
CDR3aa: CACLLGQGSGYTF

v_gene: TRBV5-6
d_gene: -
j_gene: TRBJ2-2
abundance: once
len: 14
CDR3nt: TGTGCCAGCAGCTTGCCTAGTAACACCGGGGAGCTGTTTTTT
CDR3aa: CASSLPSNTGELFF

v_gene: TRBV29-1
d_gene: TRBD2
j_gene: TRBJ2-5
abundance: -
len: 14
CDR3nt: TGCAGCGTGGGAGACATATTGGGGGGGGAGACCCAGTACTTC
CDR3aa: CSVGDILGGETQYF

v_gene: TRBV29-1
d_gene: TRBD2
j_gene: TRBJ2-1
abundance: -
len: 15
CDR3nt: TGCAGCGTTGAAGATACTAGCGAGAGGTGGAATGAGCAGTTCTTC
CDR3aa: CSVEDTSERWNEQFF

v_gene: TRBV2
d_gene: -
j_gene: TRBJ1-2
abundance: -
len: 15
CDR3nt: TGTGCCAGCAGTGAAATGGGCACAGGGTTGGTGGGCTACACCTTC
CDR3aa: CASSEMGTGLVGYTF

v_gene: TRBV7-9
d_gene: -
j_gene: TRBJ2-2
abundance: -
len: 13
CDR3nt: TGTGCCAGCAGCTTATCGGGTATCGGGGAGCTGTTTTTT
CDR3aa: CASSLSGIGELFF

v_gene: TRBV4-3
d_gene: -
j_gene: TRBJ2-3
abundance: -
len: 15
CDR3nt: TGCGCCAGCAGCCAAGTCGGGGTGAGGACAGATACGCAGTATTTT
CDR3aa: CASSQVGVRTDTQYF

v_gene: TRBV27
d_gene: -
j_gene: TRBJ2-7
abundance: few
len: 12
CDR3nt: TGTGCCAGCAGCACAGGACGGAGCGAGCAGTACTTC
CDR3aa: CASSTGRSEQYF

v_gene: TRBV9
d_gene: TRBD2
j_gene: TRBJ2-1
abundance: -
len: 15
CDR3nt: TGTGCCAGCAGCGTAGGACTAGCGGGAGGCAATGAGCAGTTCTTC
CDR3aa: CASSVGLAGGNEQFF

v_gene: TRBV5-1
d_gene: TRBD2
j_gene: TRBJ2-1
abundance: -
len: 15
CDR3nt: TGCGCCAGCAGTCTTAGCGGGGGATCCTACAATGAGCAGTTCTTC
CDR3aa: CASSLSGGSYNEQFF

v_gene: TRBV5-6
d_gene: -
j_gene: TRBJ2-5
abundance: -
len: 14
CDR3nt: TGTGCCAGCAGCTTGGCTAGCCCCCAAGAGACCCAGTACTTC
CDR3aa: CASSLASPQETQYF

v_gene: TRBV15
d_gene: -
j_gene: TRBJ1-1
abundance: -
len: 13
CDR3nt: TGTGCCACCAGCAGAGCTTCGAACACTGAAGCTTTCTTT
CDR3aa: CATSRASNTEAFF

v_gene: TRBV11-2
d_gene: -
j_gene: TRBJ1-5
abundance: -
len: 15
CDR3nt: TGTGCCAGCAGCTTAAGAGGAAACGTAGAAGAGCCCCAGCATTTT
CDR3aa: CASSLRGNVEEPQHF

v_gene: TRBV7-9
d_gene: TRBD1
j_gene: TRBJ2-3
abundance: -
len: 16
CDR3nt: TGTGCCAGCAGCCGGGCTGGGACAGGGGCCACAGATACGCAGTATTTT
CDR3aa: CASSRAGTGATDTQYF

v_gene: TRBV5-4
d_gene: TRBD2
j_gene: TRBJ2-7
abundance: -
len: 15
CDR3nt: TGTGCCAGCAGCCCGACTAGCGGGAAGACCTACGAGCAGTACTTC
CDR3aa: CASSPTSGKTYEQYF

v_gene: TRBV19
d_gene: -
j_gene: TRBJ2-7
abundance: once
len: 12
CDR3nt: TGTGCCAGTAGTATCTCGGGGAGGGAGCAGTACTTC
CDR3aa: CASSISGREQYF

v_gene: TRBV19
d_gene: -
j_gene: TRBJ1-2
abundance: -
len: 12
CDR3nt: TGTGCCAGTAGTACCGCCCGGTATGGCTACACCTTC
CDR3aa: CASSTARYGYTF

v_gene: TRBV30
d_gene: TRBD1
j_gene: TRBJ1-1
abundance: -
len: 13
CDR3nt: TGTGCCTCGACAGGGTTCTCGAACACTGAAGCTTTCTTT
CDR3aa: CASTGFSNTEAFF

v_gene: TRBV28
d_gene: TRBD1
j_gene: TRBJ2-6
abundance: -
len: 15
CDR3nt: TGTGCCGGGCAGGGGGCTTCGTCTGGGGCCAACGTCCTGACTTTC
CDR3aa: CAGQGASSGANVLTF

v_gene: TRBV5-1
d_gene: TRBD2
j_gene: TRBJ2-3
abundance: -
len: 15
CDR3nt: TGCGCCAGCAGATCCGGGACTAGCGCTGTCCATACGCAGTATTTT
CDR3aa: CASRSGTSAVHTQYF

v_gene: TRBV30
d_gene: TRBD1
j_gene: TRBJ1-5
abundance: -
len: 13
CDR3nt: TGTGCCTGGGGGACAGATAGCAATCAGCCCCAGCATTTT
CDR3aa: CAWGTDSNQPQHF

v_gene: TRBV29-1
d_gene: TRBD2
j_gene: TRBJ2-3
abundance: -
len: 13
CDR3nt: TGCAGCGCCCCGCTCAGCGGGGCAGATACGCAGTATTTT
CDR3aa: CSAPLSGADTQYF

v_gene: TRBV30
d_gene: -
j_gene: TRBJ2-3
abundance: few
len: 13
CDR3nt: TGTGCCTGGAGGAGGACTAACACAGATACGCAGTATTTT
CDR3aa: CAWRRTNTDTQYF

v_gene: TRBV9
d_gene: TRBD2
j_gene: TRBJ2-1
abundance: -
len: 15
CDR3nt: TGTGCCAGCAGCAGGACTAGCGGGAGGATCGATGAGCAGTTCTTC
CDR3aa: CASSRTSGRIDEQFF

v_gene: TRBV27
d_gene: -
j_gene: TRBJ1-1
abundance: -
len: 11
CDR3nt: TGTGCCAGCACGAAGGGGAATGAAGCTTTCTTT
CDR3aa: CASTKGNEAFF

v_gene: TRBV7-9
d_gene: TRBD2
j_gene: TRBJ2-7
abundance: -
len: 16
CDR3nt: TGTGCCAGCAGCCCCCCTGGGGCTAGCGGGAGAGGCGAGCAGTACTTC
CDR3aa: CASSPPGASGRGEQYF

v_gene: TRBV7-2
d_gene: -
j_gene: TRBJ2-5
abundance: -
len: 17
CDR3nt: TGTGCCAGCAGCTTAGCGGAGGGTTGGACTCGAGTGGAGACCCAGTACTTC
CDR3aa: CASSLAEGWTRVETQYF

v_gene: TRBV5-1
d_gene: TRBD2
j_gene: TRBJ2-1
abundance: few
len: 13
CDR3nt: TGCGCCAGCGGACGAACTAGCGCGGCGGAGCAGTTCTTC
CDR3aa: CASGRTSAAEQFF

v_gene: TRBV30
d_gene: TRBD1
j_gene: TRBJ2-7
abundance: -
len: 12
CDR3nt: TGTGCCTTTTGGACAGGGGGCTACGAGCAGTACTTC
CDR3aa: CAFWTGGYEQYF

v_gene: TRBV9
d_gene: TRBD2
j_gene: TRBJ2-3
abundance: -
len: 15
CDR3nt: TGTGCCAGCAGCGTATTAGCGGGCCGCACAGATACGCAGTATTTT
CDR3aa: CASSVLAGRTDTQYF

v_gene: TRBV5-1
d_gene: TRBD2
j_gene: TRBJ2-1
abundance: -
len: 15
CDR3nt: TGCGCCAGCAGCCGGACTAGCCGGTCCCACAATGAGCAGTTCTTC
CDR3aa: CASSRTSRSHNEQFF

v_gene: TRBV7-8
d_gene: TRBD1
j_gene: TRBJ1-1
abundance: -
len: 13
CDR3nt: TGTGCCAGTACAGGGGGCCCGAACACTGAAGCTTTCTTT
CDR3aa: CASTGGPNTEAFF

v_gene: TRBV7-9
d_gene: -
j_gene: TRBJ2-6
abundance: -
len: 16
CDR3nt: TGTGCCAGCAGCCGAGAGTCCGGCTCTGGGGCCAACGTCCTGACTTTC
CDR3aa: CASSRESGSGANVLTF

v_gene: TRBV27
d_gene: -
j_gene: TRBJ2-7
abundance: -
len: 13
CDR3nt: TGTGCCAGCAGTTTTTATGCAGCGAGCGAGCAGTACTTC
CDR3aa: CASSFYAASEQYF

v_gene: TRBV27
d_gene: TRBD1
j_gene: TRBJ2-1
abundance: -
len: 17
CDR3nt: TGTGCCAGCAGTTTCAGCCCGGGACAGGGGGCTTACAATGAGCAGTTCTTC
CDR3aa: CASSFSPGQGAYNEQFF

v_gene: TRBV27
d_gene: -
j_gene: TRBJ1-5
abundance: -
len: 13
CDR3nt: TGTGCCAGCAGATTCAGGGGAAATCAGCCCCAGCATTTT
CDR3aa: CASRFRGNQPQHF

v_gene: TRBV19
d_gene: TRBD1
j_gene: TRBJ2-7
abundance: few
len: 14
CDR3nt: TGTGCCAGTAGTCGAGGGACAGGGCGCCTAGAGCAGTACTTC
CDR3aa: CASSRGTGRLEQYF

v_gene: TRBV6-1
d_gene: TRBD1
j_gene: TRBJ2-4
abundance: few
len: 14
CDR3nt: TGTGCCAGCAGTGAAGGGACAGGGGTAAACATTCAGTACTTC
CDR3aa: CASSEGTGVNIQYF